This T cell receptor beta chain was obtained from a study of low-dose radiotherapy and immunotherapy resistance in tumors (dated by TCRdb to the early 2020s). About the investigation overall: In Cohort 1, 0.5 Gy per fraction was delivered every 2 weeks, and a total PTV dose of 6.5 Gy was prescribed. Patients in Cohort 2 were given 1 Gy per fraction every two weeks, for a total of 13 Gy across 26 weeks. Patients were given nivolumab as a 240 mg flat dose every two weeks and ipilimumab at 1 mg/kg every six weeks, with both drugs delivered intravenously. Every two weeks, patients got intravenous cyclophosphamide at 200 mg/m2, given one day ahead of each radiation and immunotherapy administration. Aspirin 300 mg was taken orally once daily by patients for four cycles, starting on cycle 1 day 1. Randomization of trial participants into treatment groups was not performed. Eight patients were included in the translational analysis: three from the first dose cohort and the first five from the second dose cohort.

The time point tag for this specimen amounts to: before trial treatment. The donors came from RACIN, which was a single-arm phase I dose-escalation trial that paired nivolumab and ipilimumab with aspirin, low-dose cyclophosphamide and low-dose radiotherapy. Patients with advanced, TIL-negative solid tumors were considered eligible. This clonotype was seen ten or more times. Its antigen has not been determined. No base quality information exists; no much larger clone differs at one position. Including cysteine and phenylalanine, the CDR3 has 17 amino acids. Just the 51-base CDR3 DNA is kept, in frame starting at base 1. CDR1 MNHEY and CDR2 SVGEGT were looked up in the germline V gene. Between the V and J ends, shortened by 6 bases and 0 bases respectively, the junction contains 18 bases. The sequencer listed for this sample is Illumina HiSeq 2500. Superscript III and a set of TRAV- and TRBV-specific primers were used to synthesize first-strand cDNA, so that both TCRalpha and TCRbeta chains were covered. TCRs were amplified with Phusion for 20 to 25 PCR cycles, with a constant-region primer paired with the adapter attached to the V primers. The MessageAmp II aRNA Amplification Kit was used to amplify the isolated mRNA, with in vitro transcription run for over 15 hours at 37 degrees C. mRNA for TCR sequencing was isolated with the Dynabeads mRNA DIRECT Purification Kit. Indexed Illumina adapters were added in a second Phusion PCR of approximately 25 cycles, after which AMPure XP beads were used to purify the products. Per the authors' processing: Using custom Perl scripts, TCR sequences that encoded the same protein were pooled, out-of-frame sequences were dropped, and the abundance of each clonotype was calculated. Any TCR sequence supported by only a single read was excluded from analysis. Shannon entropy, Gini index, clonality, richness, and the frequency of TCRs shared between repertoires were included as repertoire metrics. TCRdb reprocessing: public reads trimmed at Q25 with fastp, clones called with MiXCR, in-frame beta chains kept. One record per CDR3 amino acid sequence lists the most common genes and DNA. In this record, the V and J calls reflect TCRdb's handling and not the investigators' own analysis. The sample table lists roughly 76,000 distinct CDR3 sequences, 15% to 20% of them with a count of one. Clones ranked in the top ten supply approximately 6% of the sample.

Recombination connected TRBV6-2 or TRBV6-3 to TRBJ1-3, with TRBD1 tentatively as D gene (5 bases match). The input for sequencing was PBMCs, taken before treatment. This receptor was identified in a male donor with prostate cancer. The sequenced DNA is TGTGCCAGCAGATCCGAACCCGGGACGGTCTCTGGAAACACCATATATTTT. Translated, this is CASRSEPGTVSGNTIYF.